This T cell receptor (beta chain) was recorded in a study of brain T cells in children with intractable seizures. Some clones are missing from TCRdb's copy, which holds only in-frame ones; the method was immunoSEQ multiplex PCR. The sample lists 60,000 to 85,000 clones; approximately 94% were seen once. The CDR3 spans 15 residues. Trimming stripped 6 bases from V and 6 bases from J, with 19 bases between. CDR1 is SNHLY and CDR2 is FYNNEI in the germline V gene. The source material was peripheral blood, sampled at surgery. The receptor was derived from a boy under three years old with tuberous sclerosis and intractable seizures. The rearrangement uses TRBV2 and TRBJ2-3, with D possibly being TRBD2 (5 bases). In DNA, the CDR3 is TGTGCCAGCAGCTCACCCGCCGGTAGCGCGGATACGCAGTATTTT. It yields the protein CASSSPAGSADTQYF.